The next 28 T cell receptor beta chains were all read from a single sample in a study of shared clonotypes between healthy human individuals. The method was immunoSEQ multiplex PCR; TCRdb's version includes in-frame clones alone and lacks a portion of them. The table lists a few million clones, more than 90% of them singletons, with around 0.14% in the top ten. Sample: naive CD4+ T cells sorted from blood. Documented subset: CD45RA+ positively selected. The receptors derive from a man between 18 and 29 years old in good health.

The chain couples TRBV18 to TRBJ2-7; no reliable D call. With 0 bases removed from V and 6 bases from J, the gap between germline ends came to 9 bases. This CDR3 is built from 13 residues. The germline V gene encodes CDR1 KGHSH and CDR2 LQKENI. CDR3 bases: TGTGCCAGCTCACCACCGTTGGTCGGCGAGCAGTACTTC. Residues: CASSPPLVGEQYF. Together with reference TRBV18 and TRBJ2-7, the CDR3 gives the full variable domain: NAGVMQNPRHLVRRRGQEARLRCSPMKGHSHVYWYRQLPEEGLKFMVYLQKENIIDESGMPKERFSAEFPKEGPSILRIQQVVRGDSAAYFCASSPPLVGEQYFGPGTRLTVT.

Notes on this clone: The same CDR3 also results from other DNA sequences found in this sample. CDR3 in amino acids: CAISPGQGNTGELFF. The CDR3 nucleotides read TGTGCCATCAGCCCCGGACAGGGGAACACCGGGGAGCTGTTTTTT. This chain links TRBV10-3 with TRBJ2-2; 8 bases map to TRBD1. Trimming cost V 6 bases and J 1 base; bases outside gene matches: 4. Germline loops: CDR1 ENHRY, CDR2 SYGVKD. The CDR3 has 15 residues.

The chain joins TRBV10-2 to TRBJ1-5; a weak D match, TRBD1 (5 bases). The CDR3 contains 14 residues. CDR1 WSHSY and CDR2 SAAADI come from the germline V gene. V was shortened by 1 base and J by 5 bases, with 9 bases between the two germline ends. The CDR3 sequence: CASSEWGSDQPQHF. In nucleotides, the CDR3 is TGCGCCAGCAGTGAGTGGGGGTCAGATCAGCCCCAGCATTTT.

The V gene is TRBV9, the J gene TRBJ2-1; no definite D call. The CDR3 is 13 residues long. Germline V gives CDR1 SGDLS, CDR2 YYNGEE. V was shortened by 3 bases and J by 9 bases, with 13 bases between the two germline ends. The CDR3 protein is CASSADQVGEQFF. For the CDR3, the DNA is TGTGCCAGCAGCGCCGACCAGGTGGGTGAGCAGTTCTTC.

The chain is built from TRBV19 and TRBJ2-1; tentative D call: TRBD1 (6 bases). Per the germline V gene, CDR1 is LNHDA and CDR2 is SQIVND (reference sequence). V lost 3 bases to trimming and J lost 4 bases, with 16 bases between them. The CDR3 loop spans 16 amino acids. CDR3: CASSIIIRQDYNEQFF. The CDR3 coding sequence is TGTGCCAGTAGTATTATCATTCGACAGGATTACAATGAGCAGTTCTTC.

To note about this clone: The junction departs from germline at one end; a sequencing error may be responsible. V usage is TRBV2 and J usage is TRBJ2-1, with D tentatively TRBD1 or TRBD2 (5 bases each). The V gene's germline CDR1 is SNHLY and CDR2 FYNNEI. CDR3 length: 12 residues. CDR3 in DNA: TGTGCTAGCAGAGGGCAGGGTCAGGAGCAGTTCTTC. It yields the protein CASRGQGQEQFF.

This clone has only one observation. The chain combines TRBV7-9 with TRBJ2-1; D is uncertain. CDR1 and CDR2 from the germline V gene are SEHNR and FQNEAQ (reference sequence). V was clipped by 1 base and J by 0 bases, with 10 bases between them. The CDR3 spans 16 residues. This chain's CDR3 is CASSLELFSSYNEQFF. The CDR3, as DNA: TGTGCCAGCAGCTTAGAACTGTTTAGCTCCTACAATGAGCAGTTCTTC.

V usage is TRBV2 and J usage is TRBJ2-2; D may be TRBD1 or TRBD2 (5 bases each). V was trimmed by 5 bases and J by 5 bases, leaving 12 bases between them. The germline gives CDR1 SNHLY, CDR2 FYNNEI. The CDR3 length is 14 residues. The CDR3, as DNA: TGTGCCAGCAGTAGGGACCTTACGACCGGGGAGCTGTTTTTT. Encoded protein: CASSRDLTTGELFF.

V gene TRBV5-3 combines with J gene TRBJ1-5, with D hard to call. TRBV5-3 is recorded as an ORF, its role being uncertain. The CDR3 runs to 14 residues. Trimming pared 1 base from V and 4 bases from J, leaving 9 bases between. CDR3 amino acids: CARSLYIDNQPQHF. CDR3 sequence (DNA): TGTGCCAGAAGCTTGTATATCGATAATCAGCCCCAGCATTTT.

This clone was counted only a few times. The chain couples TRBV2 to TRBJ2-7; no definite D call. From germline, CDR1 is SNHLY and CDR2 FYNNEI. V dropped 7 bases and J dropped 7 bases, with 17 bases sitting between them. CDR3 length: 13 residues. This chain's CDR3 is CASTQDANGEQYF. The CDR3 DNA reads TGTGCCAGCACCCAGGACGCCAACGGGGAGCAGTACTTC.

The gene calls are TRBV14 and TRBJ1-2; no firm D call. Trimming removed 0 bases at V and 4 bases at J, with 12 bases between. This CDR3 region has 15 residues. From germline, CDR1 is SGHDN and CDR2 FVKESK. CDR3 sequence: CASSQEVDSIYGYTF. The CDR3, as DNA: TGTGCCAGCAGCCAAGAGGTTGATAGTATCTATGGCTACACCTTC.

This clone was counted a single time. The V and J genes are TRBV11-2 and TRBJ2-6, with D possibly matching TRBD2 (6 bases). Germline V gene data show CDR1 as SGHAT and CDR2 as FQNNGV. The CDR3 covers 15 residues. The V end lost 11 bases, the J end lost 4 bases, and 18 bases lay between the germline ends. The CDR3 DNA reads as TGTGCCGGTTCGACTCGGGGGAGAGGGGCCAACGTCCTGACTTTC. This codes for CAGSTRGRGANVLTF.

The genes are TRBV6-5 and TRBJ2-7; 9 bases are shared with TRBD1. CDR1 MNHEY and CDR2 SVGAGI come from the germline V gene. V dropped 7 bases and J dropped 2; count of bases not matched to a gene: 6. The CDR3 spans 14 residues. CDR3 sequence reads: CASKPGQGTYEQYF. In DNA form, the CDR3 reads TGTGCCAGCAAACCGGGACAGGGAACCTACGAGCAGTACTTC.

As concerns this clone: The sample carries other DNA sequences with the same CDR3. The chain carries TRBV14 and TRBJ1-5; D not certain. Germline V lookup: CDR1 SGHDN, CDR2 FVKESK. The V end lost 1 base, the J end lost 2 bases, and 3 bases lay between the germline ends. The CDR3 sequence is 13 residues long. The CDR3 loop is CASSQGGNQPQHF. The CDR3 DNA follows: TGTGCCAGCAGCCAAGGGGGCAATCAGCCCCAGCATTTT.

Remarks on this clone: The sample has other DNA sequences that encode this CDR3 too. The V call is TRBV2, the J call TRBJ1-5; D uncertain. Deletions cut 3 bases from V and 0 bases from J, with 6 bases between. The CDR3 runs 14 residues. Germline loops: CDR1 SNHLY, CDR2 FYNNEI. The CDR3 region has the DNA TGTGCCAGCAGTGAGACTAGTAGCAATCAGCCCCAGCATTTT. Translating it yields CASSETSSNQPQHF.

This chain joins TRBV9 and TRBJ1-3, with TRBD1 matching 7 bases. The germline CDR1 and CDR2 sequences are SGDLS and YYNGEE. J lost 4 bases, V lost 4 bases, and 11 bases had no gene match. The CDR3 loop spans 16 amino acids. Written as DNA, the CDR3 is TGTGCCAGCAGCTTGGAGGAGGGGGCGCGAGGAAACACCATATATTTT. Protein sequence: CASSLEEGARGNTIYF.

The V call is TRBV5-4, the J call TRBJ2-5; D is unclear. With 4 bases removed from V and 3 bases from J, the gap between germline ends came to 7 bases. The CDR3 runs 12 residues. Germline V gene sequence: CDR1 SGHNT, CDR2 YYREEE (reference sequence). The CDR3 here is CASSKIEETQYF. In nucleotides, the CDR3 is TGTGCCAGCAGCAAGATCGAAGAGACCCAGTACTTC.

The chain combines TRBV7-9 with TRBJ2-7, with 11 bases matching TRBD1. V shed 1 base and J 5 bases; nucleotides not matched to a gene: 7. The germline V gene encodes CDR1 SEHNR and CDR2 FQNEAQ (reference sequence). This CDR3 region has 16 residues. The CDR3 protein is CASSLVVGQGAHEQYF. The CDR3 bases are TGTGCCAGCAGCTTAGTAGTAGGACAGGGGGCTCACGAGCAGTACTTC.

The CDR3 sequence is CASSLVREPTGELFF. In DNA, the CDR3 is TGCGCCAGCAGCTTGGTCAGGGAACCCACCGGGGAGCTGTTTTTT. V usage is TRBV5-1 and J usage is TRBJ2-2; TRBD1 might be the D (5 bases). Germline CDR1 and CDR2: SGHRS and YFSETQ. The CDR3 is 15 amino acids. Between the trimmed V and J ends, which lost 0 bases and 4 bases, there was a span of 10 bases.

As to this clone: Other DNA sequences in the same sample also yield this CDR3. V and J are TRBV30 and TRBJ2-5; D remains unclear. The CDR3 runs to 11 residues. V dropped 2 bases and J dropped 3 bases, with 4 bases sitting between them. The germline CDR1 and CDR2 sequences are GTSNPN and SVGIG (reference sequence). In DNA form, the CDR3 reads TGTGCCTGGAGTATTAAAGAGACCCAGTACTTC. This encodes CAWSIKETQYF.

CDR3 sequence: CAWSDPYRGTYGEQYF. The CDR3 bases are TGTGCCTGGAGTGACCCGTACAGGGGAACCTACGGGGAGCAGTACTTC. The chain links TRBV30 to TRBJ2-5, with 7 bases aligning to TRBD1. Germline lookup yields CDR1 GTSNPN and CDR2 SVGIG (reference sequence). Trimming cost V 1 base and J 11 bases; bases outside gene matches: 19. CDR3 size: 16 residues.

The J gene is TRBJ2-4, the V gene TRBV5-1; the match to TRBD1 covers 7 bases. Losses at the gene ends were 4 bases for V and 0 bases for J; bases not matched to a gene: 4. The germline gives CDR1 SGHRS, CDR2 YFSETQ. CDR3 length: 15 residues. The CDR3 loop reads CASSGGQIAKNIQYF. CDR3 bases: TGCGCCAGCAGCGGGGGACAGATAGCCAAAAACATTCAGTACTTC.

V and J are TRBV2 and TRBJ2-5; TRBD1 might be the D (6 bases). The ends were cut back, 9 bases at V and 4 bases at J, with 21 bases in the middle. CDR1 is SNHLY, CDR2 FYNNEI, per germline. The CDR3 runs to 15 residues. This CDR3 reads CASRDNYASGETQYF. The DNA for the CDR3 is TGTGCCAGTCGGGACAACTACGCTAGTGGAGAGACCCAGTACTTC.

The rearrangement joins TRBV7-9 to TRBJ1-4; D is unclear. The CDR3 has 12 amino acids. Looked up from germline, CDR1 is SEHNR and CDR2 is FQNEAQ (reference sequence). With 10 bases removed from V and 6 bases from J, the gap between germline ends came to 12 bases. The CDR3 sequence: CATKLKDEKLFF. For the CDR3, the DNA is TGTGCCACCAAACTGAAGGATGAAAAACTGTTTTTT.

In DNA form, the CDR3 reads TGTGCCAGCAGTCCTGGGACAGGGGGAAATCAGCCCCAGCATTTT. Amino acids: CASSPGTGGNQPQHF. The gene calls are TRBV6-1 and TRBJ1-5; 11 bases fit TRBD1. CDR3 length: 15 residues. The trim removed 5 bases at V and 4 bases at J, leaving 4 bases unmatched. CDR1 and CDR2 (germline): MNHNS, SASEGT.

This clone was counted a few times. The V call is TRBV4-1, the J call TRBJ1-2; no definite D call. V was cut by 1 base and J by 2 bases, with 8 bases left in between. Germline V lookup: CDR1 MGHRA, CDR2 YSYEKL. This CDR3 region has 14 residues. The CDR3 region is CASSQVIANYGYTF. CDR3 nucleotide sequence: TGCGCCAGCAGCCAAGTTATAGCAAACTATGGCTACACCTTC.

This chain uses TRBV28 with TRBJ1-1, with D hard to call. Per germline, CDR1 MDHEN and CDR2 SYDVKM. CDR3 size: 11 residues. Trimming took 8 bases from V and 1 from J, leaving 5 bases between them. The CDR3 DNA follows: TGTGCCAGCTGCAGGAACACTGAAGCTTTCTTT. Protein product: CASCRNTEAFF.

J is TRBJ1-6 and V is TRBV7-2; D not certain. Trimming removed 4 bases at V and 6 bases at J, with 10 bases between. Germline CDR1 and CDR2: SGHTA and FQGNSA. The CDR3 consists of 14 residues. The CDR3, as DNA: TGTGCCAGCAGCTCCCTGGGGAGTAATTCACCCCTCCACTTT. This encodes CASSSLGSNSPLHF.